This record looks at one TCR beta chain sequence and its context. Using immunoSEQ multiplex PCR, the repertoire was profiled, and TCRdb retains in-frame clones only, with some absent. Of roughly 360,000 clones listed, less than 90% are singletons. These data are taken from a study of blood T cell repertoires in COVID-19. Germline lookup yields CDR1 SNHLY and CDR2 FYNNEI. The CDR3 totals 13 residues. With 3 bases removed from V and 1 base from J, the gap between germline ends came to 6 bases. The chain couples TRBV2 to TRBJ1-2, with D unresolved. Source material: PBMCs or T cells enriched from blood (not recorded which). The sequence was collected from a woman in her 50s who had recovered from COVID-19. The CDR3 nucleotides are TGTGCCAGCAGTGACAGTTATAACTATGGCTACACCTTC. Residues: CASSDSYNYGYTF.